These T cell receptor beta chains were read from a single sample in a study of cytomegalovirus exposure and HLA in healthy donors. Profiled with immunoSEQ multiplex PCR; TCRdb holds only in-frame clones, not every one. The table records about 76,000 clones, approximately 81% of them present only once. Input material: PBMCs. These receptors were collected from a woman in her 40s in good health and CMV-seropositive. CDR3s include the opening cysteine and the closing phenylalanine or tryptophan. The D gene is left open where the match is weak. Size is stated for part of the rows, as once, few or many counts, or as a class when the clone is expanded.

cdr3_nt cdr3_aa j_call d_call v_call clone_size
TGTGCCACCAGCAGAGATTTAGCAGGACACTCTGGAAACACCATATATTTT CATSRDLAGHSGNTIYF TRBJ1-3 . TRBV15 .
TGTGCCAGCATTCTTAATTTTGAAGCTTTCTTT CASILNFEAFF TRBJ1-1 . TRBV6-1 .
TGTGCCAGCAGACCAGGGGGCCCCGTCTCTGGAAACACCATATATTTT CASRPGGPVSGNTIYF TRBJ1-3 TRBD1 TRBV5-4 few
TGTGCCAGTAGTATAGCATCTGTCGGCAGGGGTAAAGTTGGGGAGCTGTTTTTT CASSIASVGRGKVGELFF TRBJ2-2 . TRBV19 .
TGTGCCAGCAGCTTGGCTAGCAGCAATCAGCCCCAGCATTTT CASSLASSNQPQHF TRBJ1-5 . TRBV5-5 .
TGTGCCAGCAGCCGACAGGGTGATCAGCCCCAGCATTTT CASSRQGDQPQHF TRBJ1-5 TRBD1 TRBV7-2 few
TGTGCCAGCAGCTCCCTCTCAAATAGCGGGGGGGCACGAGTCTACAATGAGCAGTTCTTC CASSSLSNSGGARVYNEQFF TRBJ2-1 TRBD2 TRBV7-3 once
TGCGCCAGCAGCTTGGGTCCAGGAAGGAATCAGCCCCAGCATTTT CASSLGPGRNQPQHF TRBJ1-5 . TRBV5-1 .
TGTGCCACCCATTCTCAATTACGGGGGGGGGACAATGAGCAGTTCTTC CATHSQLRGGDNEQFF TRBJ2-1 TRBD2 TRBV19 .
TGTGCCTGGGGCGGACAGGGGTACGAGCAGTACTTC CAWGGQGYEQYF TRBJ2-7 TRBD1 TRBV30 .
TGCGCCAGCAGCGCGTCGAGACCTAGCTCTGGAAACACCATATATTTT CASSASRPSSGNTIYF TRBJ1-3 . TRBV5-1 .
TGTGCCAGCAGCCAGGGGACAGCGGGGGTGAGCACAGATACGCAGTATTTT CASSQGTAGVSTDTQYF TRBJ2-3 . TRBV4-2 few
TGTGCCAGTAGTTACCGCGACAGGGGGAAACAAGAGACCCAGTACTTC CASSYRDRGKQETQYF TRBJ2-5 TRBD1 TRBV19 .
TGCAGCGGGCGGACAGGGGGAGATGGCTACACCTTC CSGRTGGDGYTF TRBJ1-2 TRBD1 TRBV29-1 .
TGTGCCAGCAGCTTAGATCGGGAGAATGGCTACACCTTC CASSLDRENGYTF TRBJ1-2 . TRBV7-9 .
TGTGCCAGAAGCTTGGTAACAGTTGAATTGATTTATAATTCACCCCTCCACTTT CARSLVTVELIYNSPLHF TRBJ1-6 . TRBV5-3 .
TGTGCCAGCAGTACAGGGGGCTCTCTGGACGAGCAGTACTTC CASSTGGSLDEQYF TRBJ2-7 TRBD1 TRBV28 few
TGTGCCAGCAGTTTAGGAGGGACAGGGATATATGAGCAGTTCTTC CASSLGGTGIYEQFF TRBJ2-1 TRBD1 TRBV28 .
TGTGCCAGCAGGAAACCGGGACAGGGGGTAGGAACTGAAGCTTTCTTT CASRKPGQGVGTEAFF TRBJ1-1 TRBD1 TRBV28 .
TGTGCCAGCAGTGAATGGCAGGCTGAAGCTTTCTTT CASSEWQAEAFF TRBJ1-1 . TRBV2 .
TGTGCCAGTAGTATTTTTGGCGGAAATAGCAATCAGCCCCAGCATTTT CASSIFGGNSNQPQHF TRBJ1-5 . TRBV19 .
TGTGCCAGCAGTTTAATTGGGACTAGCGGGACCGGGGAGCTGTTTTTT CASSLIGTSGTGELFF TRBJ2-2 TRBD2 TRBV28 .